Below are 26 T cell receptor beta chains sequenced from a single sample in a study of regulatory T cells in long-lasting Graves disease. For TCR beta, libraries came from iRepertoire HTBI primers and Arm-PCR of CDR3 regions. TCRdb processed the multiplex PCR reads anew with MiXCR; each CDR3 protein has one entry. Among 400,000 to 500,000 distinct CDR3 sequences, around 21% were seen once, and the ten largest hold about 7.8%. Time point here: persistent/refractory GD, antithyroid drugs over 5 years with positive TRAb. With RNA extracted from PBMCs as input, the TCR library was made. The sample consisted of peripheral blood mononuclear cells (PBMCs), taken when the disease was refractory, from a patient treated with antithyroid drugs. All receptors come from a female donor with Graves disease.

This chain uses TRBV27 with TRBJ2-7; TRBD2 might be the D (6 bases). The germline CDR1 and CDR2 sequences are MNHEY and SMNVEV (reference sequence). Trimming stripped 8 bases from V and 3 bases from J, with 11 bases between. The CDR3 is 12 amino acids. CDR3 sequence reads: CASGYSGYEQYF. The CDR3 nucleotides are TGTGCCAGCGGATATAGCGGCTACGAGCAGTACTTC.

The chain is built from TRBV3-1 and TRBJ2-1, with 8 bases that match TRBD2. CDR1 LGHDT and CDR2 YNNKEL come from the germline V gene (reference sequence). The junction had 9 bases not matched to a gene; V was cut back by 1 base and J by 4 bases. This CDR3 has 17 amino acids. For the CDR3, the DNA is TGTGCCAGCAGCCAAGTTGGGGTAGCGGGAATATACAATGAGCAGTTCTTC. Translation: CASSQVGVAGIYNEQFF.

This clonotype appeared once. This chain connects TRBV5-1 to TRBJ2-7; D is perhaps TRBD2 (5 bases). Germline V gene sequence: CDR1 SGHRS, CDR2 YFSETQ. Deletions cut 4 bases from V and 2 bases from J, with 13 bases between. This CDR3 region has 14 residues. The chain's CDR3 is CASSLPDGTYEQYF. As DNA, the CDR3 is TGCGCCAGCAGCCTTCCGGACGGGACCTACGAGCAGTACTTC.

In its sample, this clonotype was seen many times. The DNA for the CDR3 is TGTGCCAGCAGCGCATACGGACAGGGGGCCCGTTACGAGCAGTACTTC. This translates into CASSAYGQGARYEQYF. The rearrangement uses TRBV3-1 and TRBJ2-7; 11 nucleotides align to TRBD1. Trimming took 5 bases from V and 4 from J; bases not matched to a gene: 10. The CDR3 consists of 16 residues. From germline, CDR1 is LGHDT and CDR2 YNNKEL (reference sequence).

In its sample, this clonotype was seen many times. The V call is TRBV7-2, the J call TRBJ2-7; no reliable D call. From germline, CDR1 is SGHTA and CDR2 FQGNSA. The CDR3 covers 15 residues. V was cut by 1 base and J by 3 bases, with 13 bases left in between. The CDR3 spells CASSLENLNVYEQYF. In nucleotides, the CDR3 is TGTGCCAGCAGCTTAGAAAACCTTAACGTCTACGAGCAGTACTTC.

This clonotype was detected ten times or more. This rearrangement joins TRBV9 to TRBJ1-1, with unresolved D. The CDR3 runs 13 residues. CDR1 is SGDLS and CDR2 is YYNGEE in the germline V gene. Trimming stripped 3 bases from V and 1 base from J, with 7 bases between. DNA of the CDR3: TGTGCCAGCAGCGCCCAAGAGAACACTGAAGCTTTCTTT. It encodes CASSAQENTEAFF.

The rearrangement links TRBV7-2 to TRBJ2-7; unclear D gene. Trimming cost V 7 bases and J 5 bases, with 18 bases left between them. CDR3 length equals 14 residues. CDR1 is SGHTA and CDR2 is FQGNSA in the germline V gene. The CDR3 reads CASTIKGGPHEQYF. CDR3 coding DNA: TGTGCCAGCACCATAAAGGGTGGTCCCCACGAGCAGTACTTC.

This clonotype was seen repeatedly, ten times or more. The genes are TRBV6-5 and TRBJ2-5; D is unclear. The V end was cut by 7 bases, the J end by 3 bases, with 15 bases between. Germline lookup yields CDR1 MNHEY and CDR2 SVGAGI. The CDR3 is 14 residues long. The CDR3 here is CASTVGRYEETQYF. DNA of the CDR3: TGTGCCAGCACTGTGGGCCGTTATGAAGAGACCCAGTACTTC.

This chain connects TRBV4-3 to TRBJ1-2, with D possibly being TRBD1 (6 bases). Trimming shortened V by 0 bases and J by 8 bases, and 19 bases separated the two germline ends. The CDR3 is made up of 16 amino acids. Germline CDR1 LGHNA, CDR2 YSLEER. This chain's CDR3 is CASSQDTGTPFGGYTF. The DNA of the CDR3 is TGCGCCAGCAGCCAAGATACGGGGACACCCTTCGGAGGCTACACCTTC.

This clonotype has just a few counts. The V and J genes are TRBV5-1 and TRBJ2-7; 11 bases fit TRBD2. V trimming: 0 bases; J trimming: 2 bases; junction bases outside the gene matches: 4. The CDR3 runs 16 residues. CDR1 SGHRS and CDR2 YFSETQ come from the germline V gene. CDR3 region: CASSLVGTSGPYEQYF. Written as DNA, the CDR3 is TGCGCCAGCAGCTTGGTCGGGACTAGCGGACCCTACGAGCAGTACTTC.

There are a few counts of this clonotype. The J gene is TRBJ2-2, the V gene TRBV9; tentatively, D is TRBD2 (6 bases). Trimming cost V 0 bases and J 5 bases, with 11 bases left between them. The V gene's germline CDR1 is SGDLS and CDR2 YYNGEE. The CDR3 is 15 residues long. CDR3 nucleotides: TGTGCCAGCAGCGTAGTTTCTAGCGAGACCGGGGAGCTGTTTTTT. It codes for CASSVVSSETGELFF.

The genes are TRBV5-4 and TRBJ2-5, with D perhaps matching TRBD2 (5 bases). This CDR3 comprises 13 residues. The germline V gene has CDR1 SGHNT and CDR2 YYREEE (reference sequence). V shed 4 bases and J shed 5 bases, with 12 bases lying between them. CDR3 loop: CASSLGVLETQYF. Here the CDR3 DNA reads TGTGCCAGCAGCCTCGGGGTTTTGGAGACCCAGTACTTC.

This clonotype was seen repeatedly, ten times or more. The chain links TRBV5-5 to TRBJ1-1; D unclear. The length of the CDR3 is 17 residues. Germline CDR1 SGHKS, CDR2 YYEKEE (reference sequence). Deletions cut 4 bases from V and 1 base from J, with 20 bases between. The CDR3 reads CASSGEWVTLRNTEAFF. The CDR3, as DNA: TGTGCCAGCAGCGGGGAGTGGGTAACGCTTAGGAACACTGAAGCTTTCTTT.

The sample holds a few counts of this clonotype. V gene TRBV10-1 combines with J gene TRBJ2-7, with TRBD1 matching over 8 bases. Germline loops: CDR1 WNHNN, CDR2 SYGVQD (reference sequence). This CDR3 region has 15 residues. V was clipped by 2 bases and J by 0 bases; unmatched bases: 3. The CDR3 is CASSEPDRGSYEQYF. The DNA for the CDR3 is TGCGCCAGCAGTGAGCCCGACAGGGGCTCCTACGAGCAGTACTTC.

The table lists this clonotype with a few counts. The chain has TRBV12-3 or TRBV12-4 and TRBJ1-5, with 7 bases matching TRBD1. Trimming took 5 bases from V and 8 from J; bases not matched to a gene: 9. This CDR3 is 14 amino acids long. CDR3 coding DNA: TGTGCCAGCAGTCGGGACAGTCAGATCGAGCCCCAGCATTTT. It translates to CASSRDSQIEPQHF.

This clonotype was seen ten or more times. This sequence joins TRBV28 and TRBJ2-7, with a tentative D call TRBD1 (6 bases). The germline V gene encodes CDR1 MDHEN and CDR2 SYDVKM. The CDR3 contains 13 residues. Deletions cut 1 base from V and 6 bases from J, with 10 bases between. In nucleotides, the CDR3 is TGTGCCAGCAGTTTATTACAGGGTAGCGAGCAGTACTTC. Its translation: CASSLLQGSEQYF.

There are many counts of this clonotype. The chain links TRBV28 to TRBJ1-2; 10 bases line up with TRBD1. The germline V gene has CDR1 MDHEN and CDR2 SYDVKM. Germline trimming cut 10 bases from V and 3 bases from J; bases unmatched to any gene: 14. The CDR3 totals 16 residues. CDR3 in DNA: TGTGCCACCCCAAGGGACAGGGGTCCCCCCTACTATGGCTACACCTTC. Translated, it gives CATPRDRGPPYYGYTF.

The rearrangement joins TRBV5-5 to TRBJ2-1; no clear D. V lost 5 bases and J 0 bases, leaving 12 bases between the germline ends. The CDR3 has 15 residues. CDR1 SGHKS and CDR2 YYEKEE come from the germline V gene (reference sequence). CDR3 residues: CASRDRLLSYNEQFF. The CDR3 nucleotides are TGTGCCAGCAGAGATCGTCTCCTCTCCTACAATGAGCAGTTCTTC.

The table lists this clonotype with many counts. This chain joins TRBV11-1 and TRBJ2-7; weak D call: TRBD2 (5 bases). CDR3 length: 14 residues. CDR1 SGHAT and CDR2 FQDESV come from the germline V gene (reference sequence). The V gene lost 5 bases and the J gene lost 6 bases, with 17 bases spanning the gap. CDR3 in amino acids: CASSPSGGSGEQYF. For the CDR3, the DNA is TGTGCCAGCAGCCCAAGCGGCGGCTCGGGCGAGCAGTACTTC.

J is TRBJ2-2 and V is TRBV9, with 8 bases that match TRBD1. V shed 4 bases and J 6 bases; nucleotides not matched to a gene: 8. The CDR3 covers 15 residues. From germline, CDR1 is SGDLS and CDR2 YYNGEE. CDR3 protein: CASSSGQGASGELFF. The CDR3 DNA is TGTGCCAGCAGCTCCGGGCAGGGGGCGTCCGGGGAGCTGTTTTTT.

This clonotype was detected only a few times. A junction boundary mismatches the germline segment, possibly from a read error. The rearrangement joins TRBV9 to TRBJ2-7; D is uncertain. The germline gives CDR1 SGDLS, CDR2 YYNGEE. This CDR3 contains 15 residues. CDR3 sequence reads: CASSVTARSSCEQYF. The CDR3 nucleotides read TGTGCCAGCAGCGTAACCGCCAGGAGCTCCTGCGAGCAGTACTTC. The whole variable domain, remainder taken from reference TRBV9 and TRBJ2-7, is DSGVTQTPKHLITATGQRVTLRCSPRSGDLSVYWYQQSLDQGLQFLIQYYNGEERAKGNILERFSAQQFPDLHSELNLSSLELGDSALYFCASSVTARSSCEQYFGPGTRLTVT.

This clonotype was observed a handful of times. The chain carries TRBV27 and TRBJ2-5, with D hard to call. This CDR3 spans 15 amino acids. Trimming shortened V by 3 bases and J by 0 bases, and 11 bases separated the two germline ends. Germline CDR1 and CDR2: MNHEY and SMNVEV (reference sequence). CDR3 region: CASSLNPTDQETQYF. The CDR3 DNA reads TGTGCCAGCAGTTTGAACCCTACCGACCAAGAGACCCAGTACTTC.

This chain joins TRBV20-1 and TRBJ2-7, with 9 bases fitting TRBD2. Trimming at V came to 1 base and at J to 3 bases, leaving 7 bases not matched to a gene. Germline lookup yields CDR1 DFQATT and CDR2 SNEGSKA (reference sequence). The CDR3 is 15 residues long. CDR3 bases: TGCAGTGCTAGAGTGAAGCGGGAGGTTTTCTACGAGCAGTACTTC. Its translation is CSARVKREVFYEQYF.

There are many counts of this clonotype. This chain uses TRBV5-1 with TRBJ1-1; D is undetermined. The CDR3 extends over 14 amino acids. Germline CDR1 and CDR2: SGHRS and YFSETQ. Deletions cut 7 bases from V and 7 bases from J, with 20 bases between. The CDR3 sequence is CASYLLSQNDEAFF. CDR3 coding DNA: TGCGCCAGCTACCTTTTATCGCAGAATGATGAAGCTTTCTTT.

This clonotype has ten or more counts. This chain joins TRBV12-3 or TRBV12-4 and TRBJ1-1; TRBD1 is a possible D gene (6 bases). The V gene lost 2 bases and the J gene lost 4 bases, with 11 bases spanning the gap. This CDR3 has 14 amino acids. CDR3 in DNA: TGTGCCAGCAGTTTAAACAGGGTTACCACTGAAGCTTTCTTT. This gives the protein CASSLNRVTTEAFF.

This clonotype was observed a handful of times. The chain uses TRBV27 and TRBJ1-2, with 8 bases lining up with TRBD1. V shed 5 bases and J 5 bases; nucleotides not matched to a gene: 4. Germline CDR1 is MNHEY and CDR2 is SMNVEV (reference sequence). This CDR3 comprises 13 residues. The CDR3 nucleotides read TGTGCCAGCAGTCGACAGGGGAGGTATGGCTACACCTTC. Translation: CASSRQGRYGYTF.